This TCR beta chain was sequenced for a study of CXCR3-negative and CXCR3-positive naive CD8 T cells. Points from the study as a whole: In both naive subsets diversity was comparably high, whereas memory CD8+ cells showed much lower diversity. CXCR3-negative and CXCR3-positive naive cells shared comparable TRBV-TRBJ usage, but memory cells did not. TRB CDR3s were more hydrophobic in CXCR3-positive than in CXCR3-negative naive cells.

Concerning this clonotype itself: Its antigen remains unknown.

The libraries of TRB cDNA were prepared using 5' RACE with UMI labels. TCRdb reprocessed the 5' RACE reads and stores each CDR3 protein as one record, lacking DNA. The sample data list some 150,000 distinct CDR3 sequences. All CD8+ T cell subsets were sorted in triplicate at hundreds of thousands of cells each. CD45RO-CCR7+CD27+CD95- expression identified naive CD8+ T cells. The germline V gene has CDR1 MNHEY and CDR2 SVGAGI. This CDR3 has 11 residues. Sequencing was carried out using naive CXCR3+ CD8+ T cells from blood. Subset reported: CD45RO-CCR7+CD27+CD95- naive CD8+ T cells expressing CXCR3 (TNR3+). The TCR sequence derives from a human donor in good health. Some clones in this sample may be carry-over from other donors' samples. The V and J genes are TRBV6-5 and TRBJ1-1. CDR3 sequence reads: CASRTNTEAFF.